Listed here are 7 T cell receptor beta chains from one sample, sequenced in a study of control samples from healthy donors and cancer patients. Generated by immunoSEQ multiplex PCR, the TCRdb table keeps only in-frame clones and is missing some. The profile shows 130,000 to 150,000 clones, around 86% of them singletons. Sample: blood. These receptors originate from a man in his thirties or forties in good health.

This clone was observed once. The rearrangement links TRBV5-1 to TRBJ2-3, with no clear D. CDR3 size: 15 residues. V was trimmed by 0 bases and J by 1 base, leaving 9 bases between them. Germline CDR1 reads SGHRS; CDR2 reads YFSETQ. The CDR3 DNA is TGCGCCAGCAGCTTGGAGGGTAGCCGCACAGATACGCAGTATTTT. Its protein product is CASSLEGSRTDTQYF.

This clone was seen more than once but under ten times. This sequence joins TRBV19 and TRBJ2-7, with TRBD2 as a possible D gene (6 bases). Trimming took 1 base from V and 1 from J, leaving 14 bases between them. In germline, CDR1 is LNHDA, CDR2 SQIVND (reference sequence). The CDR3 runs 16 residues. In nucleotides, the CDR3 is TGTGCCAGTAGTATAGGTGAGGGAGGAGGGTCCTACGAGCAGTACTTC. Translated, it gives CASSIGEGGGSYEQYF.

This chain joins TRBV7-2 and TRBJ1-3, with TRBD1 as a possible D gene (5 bases). V lost 6 bases, J lost 0 bases, and 9 bases lay in between. The CDR3 is 14 amino acids. The V gene's germline CDR1 is SGHTA and CDR2 FQGNSA. For the CDR3, the DNA is TGTGCCAGCAGGGCGGGGGGCTCTGGAAACACCATATATTTT. This codes for CASRAGGSGNTIYF.

The V and J genes are TRBV11-2 and TRBJ2-7; either TRBD1 or TRBD2 may fit D (5 bases each). This CDR3 spans 14 amino acids. Germline CDR1 is SGHAT and CDR2 is FQNNGV. The germline V and J ends were trimmed by 4 bases and 0 bases, with 10 bases remaining between them. For the CDR3, the DNA is TGTGCCAGCAGCTCGGGGCCGAGCTCCTACGAGCAGTACTTC. Amino acid sequence: CASSSGPSSYEQYF.

The V gene is TRBV5-1, the J gene TRBJ2-7; 7 bases fit TRBD1. Germline V lookup: CDR1 SGHRS, CDR2 YFSETQ. The CDR3 has 13 amino acids. The V segment lost 3 bases and the J segment 4 bases; nucleotides outside the gene matches: 4. Written as DNA, the CDR3 is TGCGCCAGCAGCTCTGACAGGGTTTACGAGCAGTACTTC. Translating it yields CASSSDRVYEQYF.

The rearrangement uses TRBV11-2 and TRBJ2-1; 8 bases are a match to TRBD2. Germline CDR1 and CDR2: SGHAT and FQNNGV. The CDR3 loop spans 17 amino acids. V lost 8 bases, J lost 6 bases, and 18 bases stayed unmatched. The CDR3 sequence: CASRGLGVLAGSNEQFF. CDR3 bases: TGTGCCAGCCGGGGACTGGGGGTCCTAGCGGGTAGCAATGAGCAGTTCTTC.

This chain uses TRBV19 with TRBJ1-4; 9 nucleotides match TRBD1. The CDR3 is 14 amino acids. V was clipped by 8 bases and J by 7 bases; unmatched bases: 8. CDR1 and CDR2 from the germline V gene are LNHDA and SQIVND (reference sequence). CDR3 coding DNA: TGTGCCAGTGGACCGGGACAGGGCATTGAAAAACTGTTTTTT. Translated, it gives CASGPGQGIEKLFF.